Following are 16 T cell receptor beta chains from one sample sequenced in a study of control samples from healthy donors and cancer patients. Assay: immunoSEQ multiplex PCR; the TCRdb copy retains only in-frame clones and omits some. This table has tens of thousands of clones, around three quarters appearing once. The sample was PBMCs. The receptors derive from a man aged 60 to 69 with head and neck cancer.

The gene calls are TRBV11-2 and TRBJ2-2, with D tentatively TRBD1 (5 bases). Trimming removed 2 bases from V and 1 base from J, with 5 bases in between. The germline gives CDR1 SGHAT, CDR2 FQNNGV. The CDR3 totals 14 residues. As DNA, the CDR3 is TGTGCCAGCAGCTTACAGGGGAACACCGGGGAGCTGTTTTTT. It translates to CASSLQGNTGELFF.

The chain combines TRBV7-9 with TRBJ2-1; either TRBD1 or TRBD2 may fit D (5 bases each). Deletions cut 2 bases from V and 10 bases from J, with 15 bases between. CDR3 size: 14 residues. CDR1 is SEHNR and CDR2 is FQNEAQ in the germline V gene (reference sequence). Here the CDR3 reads CASSLTPGPQEQFF. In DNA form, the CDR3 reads TGTGCCAGCAGCTTAACTCCGGGACCCCAAGAGCAGTTCTTC.

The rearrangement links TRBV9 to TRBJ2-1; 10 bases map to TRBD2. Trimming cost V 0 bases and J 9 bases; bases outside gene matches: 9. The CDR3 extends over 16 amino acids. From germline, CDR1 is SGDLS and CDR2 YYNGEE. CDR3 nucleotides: TGTGCCAGCAGCGTAGGGGTAGCGGGAGGTAAAGGTGAGCAGTTCTTC. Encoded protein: CASSVGVAGGKGEQFF.

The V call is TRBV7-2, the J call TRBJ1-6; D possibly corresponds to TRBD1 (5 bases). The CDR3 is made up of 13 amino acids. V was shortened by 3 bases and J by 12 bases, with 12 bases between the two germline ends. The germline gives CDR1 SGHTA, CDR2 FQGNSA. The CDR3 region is CASSFGAREPLHF. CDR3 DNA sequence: TGTGCCAGCAGCTTTGGGGCCCGGGAACCCCTCCACTTT.

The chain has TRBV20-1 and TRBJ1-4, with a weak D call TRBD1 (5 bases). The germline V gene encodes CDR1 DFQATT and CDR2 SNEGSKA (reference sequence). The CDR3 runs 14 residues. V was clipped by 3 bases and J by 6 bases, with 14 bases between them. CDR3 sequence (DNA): TGCAGTGCTAGTCGGGGACGTAGGGATGAAAAACTGTTTTTT. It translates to CSASRGRRDEKLFF.

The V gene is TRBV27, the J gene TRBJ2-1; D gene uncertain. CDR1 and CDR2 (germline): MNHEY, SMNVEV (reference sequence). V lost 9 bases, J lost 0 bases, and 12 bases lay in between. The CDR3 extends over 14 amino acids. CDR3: CASRYFSSYNEQFF. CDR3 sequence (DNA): TGTGCCAGTCGTTACTTTAGCTCCTACAATGAGCAGTTCTTC.

This CDR3 reads CASSVRGRAGGGELFF. DNA of the CDR3: TGTGCCAGCAGCGTACGCGGGAGGGCCGGGGGCGGGGAGCTGTTTTTT. The gene calls are TRBV9 and TRBJ2-2; 9 bases are a match to TRBD2. Germline CDR1 is SGDLS and CDR2 is YYNGEE. The CDR3 sequence is 16 residues long. Trimming cost V 1 base and J 7 bases; bases outside gene matches: 8.

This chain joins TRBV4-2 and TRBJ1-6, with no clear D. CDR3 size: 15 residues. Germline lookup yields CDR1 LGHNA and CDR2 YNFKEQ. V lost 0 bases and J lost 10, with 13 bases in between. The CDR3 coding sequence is TGTGCCAGCAGCCAAGAAGGCCAGGTCGGGTCACCCCTCCACTTT. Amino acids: CASSQEGQVGSPLHF.

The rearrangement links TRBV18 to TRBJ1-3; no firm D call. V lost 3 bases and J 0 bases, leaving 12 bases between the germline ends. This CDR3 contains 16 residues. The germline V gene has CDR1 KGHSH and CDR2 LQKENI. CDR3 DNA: TGTGCCAGCTCACCTATTTCAGATCGCTCTGGAAACACCATATATTTT. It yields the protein CASSPISDRSGNTIYF.

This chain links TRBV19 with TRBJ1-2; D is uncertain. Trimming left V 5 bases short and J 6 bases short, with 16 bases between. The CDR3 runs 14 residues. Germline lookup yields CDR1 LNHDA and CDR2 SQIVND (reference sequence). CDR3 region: CASSWTLRGDGYTF. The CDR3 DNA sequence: TGTGCCAGTAGTTGGACCCTCCGAGGCGATGGCTACACCTTC.

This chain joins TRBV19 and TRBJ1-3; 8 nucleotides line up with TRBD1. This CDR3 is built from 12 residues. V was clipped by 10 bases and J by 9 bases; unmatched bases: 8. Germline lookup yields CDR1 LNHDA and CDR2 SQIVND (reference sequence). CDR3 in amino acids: CATSDRVGTIYF. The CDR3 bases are TGTGCCACCTCGGACAGGGTCGGCACCATATATTTT.

The CDR3: CASSQDGYLTDTQYF. CDR3 nucleotides: TGCGCCAGCAGCCAAGATGGCTACCTCACAGATACGCAGTATTTT. The chain uses TRBV4-1 and TRBJ2-3, with D unclear. Trimming cost V 0 bases and J 2 bases, with 9 bases left between them. CDR3 size: 15 residues. Germline CDR1 is MGHRA and CDR2 is YSYEKL.

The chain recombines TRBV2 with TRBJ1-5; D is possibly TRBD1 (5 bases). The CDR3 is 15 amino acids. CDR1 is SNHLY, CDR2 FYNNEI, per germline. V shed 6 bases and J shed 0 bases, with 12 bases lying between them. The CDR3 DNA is TGTGCCAGCAGATCCGGGACCCATAGCAATCAGCCCCAGCATTTT. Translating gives CASRSGTHSNQPQHF.

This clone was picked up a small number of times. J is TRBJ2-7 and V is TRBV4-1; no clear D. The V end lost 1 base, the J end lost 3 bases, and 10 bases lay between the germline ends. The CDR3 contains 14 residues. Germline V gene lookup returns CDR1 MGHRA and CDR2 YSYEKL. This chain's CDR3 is CASSQVVRSYEQYF. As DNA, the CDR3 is TGCGCCAGCAGCCAAGTTGTCAGAAGCTACGAGCAGTACTTC.

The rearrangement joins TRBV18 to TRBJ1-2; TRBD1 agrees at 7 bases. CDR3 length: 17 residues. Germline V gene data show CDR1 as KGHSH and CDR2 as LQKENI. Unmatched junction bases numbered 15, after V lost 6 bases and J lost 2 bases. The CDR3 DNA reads TGTGCCAGCTCGCCTCCTGGAAGAGACAGGGAGAACTATGGCTACACCTTC. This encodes CASSPPGRDRENYGYTF.

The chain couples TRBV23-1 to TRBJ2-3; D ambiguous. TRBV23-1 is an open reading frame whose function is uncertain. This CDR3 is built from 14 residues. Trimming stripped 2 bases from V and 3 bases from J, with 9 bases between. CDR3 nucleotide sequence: TGCGCCAGCAGTCAACTAGTGACGACAGATACGCAGTATTTT. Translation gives CASSQLVTTDTQYF.